Shown below are 28 T cell receptor beta chains from a single sample sequenced in a study of T cells after posttransplantation cyclophosphamide (TCRdb year 2016). The library was made by the immunoSEQ multiplex PCR assay. The clones in this table, taken by TCRdb from immuneACCESS, are in-frame only. Not every clone is retained; where verified, under half of the shortfall comes from an unresolved V gene, and the cause of the rest is unknown. The sample contains a few thousand clones, around 85% of them found a single time. Together, the top ten hold approximately 7% of the sample. Per the publication, the treatment or condition label means: high-dose cyclophosphamide on days +3 and +4 as single-agent GVHD prophylaxis. For conditioning, the PTCy patients got busulfan and fludarabine, then a related or unrelated marrow graft, followed by cyclophosphamide on days +3 and +4. This sample comprised PBMCs, obtained after allogeneic stem cell transplant with posttransplant cyclophosphamide. These receptors were collected from a female patient in her fifties who received an allogeneic stem cell transplant from an unrelated donor, was CMV-positive, and had acute and chronic GVHD. Once a transplant has taken place, some T cells may be donor derived.

This chain links TRBV5-1 with TRBJ1-2; TRBD1 aligns across 11 bases. Trimming cost V 4 bases and J 4 bases; bases outside gene matches: 6. Germline loops: CDR1 SGHRS, CDR2 YFSETQ. CDR3 length equals 15 residues. CDR3 in DNA: TGCGCCAGCAGCGAAAGGACAGGGGGCGGCTATGGCTACACCTTC. Its translation: CASSERTGGGYGYTF.

J is TRBJ1-2 and V is TRBV6-5; weak D call: TRBD1 (5 bases). The CDR3 length is 13 residues. Looked up from germline, CDR1 is MNHEY and CDR2 is SVGAGI. The ends were cut back, 2 bases at V and 2 bases at J, with 6 bases in the middle. The CDR3 loop is CASSYDSNYGYTF. CDR3 nucleotide sequence: TGTGCCAGCAGTTACGACAGCAACTATGGCTACACCTTC.

This chain links TRBV30 with TRBJ2-2, with a tentative D call TRBD1 (6 bases). Trimming removed 3 bases at V and 5 bases at J, with 25 bases between. The CDR3 covers 18 residues. Germline V gives CDR1 GTSNPN, CDR2 SVGIG (reference sequence). The DNA of the CDR3 is TGTGCCTGGAGCCCCATACAGGGCCCCCTAGGGTATACCGGGGAGCTGTTTTTT. Residues: CAWSPIQGPLGYTGELFF. The full variable domain, completed using reference TRBV30 and TRBJ2-2, is SQTIHQWPATLVQPVGSPLSLECTVEGTSNPNLYWYRQAAGRGLQLLFYSVGIGQISSEVPQNLSASRPQDRQFILSSKKLLLSDSGFYLCAWSPIQGPLGYTGELFFGEGSRLTVL.

CDR3 bases: TGTGCCACCACCCGGACAGACTATGGCTACACCTTC. This gives the protein CATTRTDYGYTF. V usage is TRBV6-5 and J usage is TRBJ1-2; D perhaps matches TRBD1 (6 bases). Deletions cut 10 bases from V and 3 bases from J, with 12 bases between. Germline loops: CDR1 MNHEY, CDR2 SVGAGI. This CDR3 contains 12 residues.

For the CDR3, the DNA is TGTGCCAGCAGCTTAGGCTCCGGACTAGCGGCTAATGAGCAGTTCTTC. It encodes CASSLGSGLAANEQFF. V is TRBV13 and J is TRBJ2-1; 10 nucleotides align to TRBD2. The CDR3 runs 16 residues. V dropped 0 bases and J dropped 7; count of bases not matched to a gene: 6. The germline V gene has CDR1 PRHDT and CDR2 FYEKMQ (reference sequence).

The rearrangement links TRBV7-8 to TRBJ2-5, with TRBD2 identical over 10 bases. The V gene's germline CDR1 is SGHVS and CDR2 FQNEAQ. J lost 7 bases, V lost 6 bases, and 20 bases had no gene match. This CDR3 has 18 residues. The CDR3 loop is CASRQGQGLAADVGTQYF. The DNA for the CDR3 is TGTGCCAGCAGACAGGGGCAAGGACTAGCGGCGGACGTTGGGACCCAGTACTTC.

The chain employs TRBV18 and TRBJ2-5; possibly TRBD1 for D (5 bases). The CDR3 is 14 amino acids. Germline CDR1 and CDR2: KGHSH and LQKENI. The ends were cut back, 5 bases at V and 5 bases at J, with 15 bases in the middle. This CDR3 is CASSNGAGMETQYF. In DNA form, the CDR3 reads TGTGCCAGCTCAAATGGGGCAGGGATGGAGACCCAGTACTTC. Based on the CDR3 plus reference TRBV18 and TRBJ2-5, the full variable domain is NAGVMQNPRHLVRRRGQEARLRCSPMKGHSHVYWYRQLPEEGLKFMVYLQKENIIDESGMPKERFSAEFPKEGPSILRIQQVVRGDSAAYFCASSNGAGMETQYFGPGTRLLVL.

The chain joins TRBV11-2 to TRBJ2-5; D remains ambiguous. V shed 3 bases and J shed 3 bases, with 8 bases lying between them. The V gene's germline CDR1 is SGHAT and CDR2 FQNNGV. This CDR3 is 13 amino acids long. Here the CDR3 DNA reads TGTGCCAGCAGCTTTGTAGGAGAAGAGACCCAGTACTTC. Amino acid sequence: CASSFVGEETQYF.

This clone has more than one count but fewer than ten. This chain joins TRBV7-8 and TRBJ1-2, with D unresolved. This CDR3 is 14 amino acids long. Deletions cut 1 base from V and 5 bases from J, with 11 bases between. The germline V gene encodes CDR1 SGHVS and CDR2 FQNEAQ. CDR3 sequence reads: CASSLGESRYGYTF. The CDR3 nucleotides are TGTGCCAGCAGCTTAGGAGAGAGTCGGTATGGCTACACCTTC.

The chain employs TRBV18 and TRBJ1-6; 7 nucleotides line up with TRBD1. Per germline, CDR1 KGHSH and CDR2 LQKENI. The length of the CDR3 is 13 residues. Trimming took 8 bases from V and 3 from J; bases not matched to a gene: 1. The CDR3 here is CASRQGYNSPLHF. CDR3 nucleotides: TGTGCCAGCCGACAGGGCTATAATTCACCCCTCCACTTT.

The chain has TRBV4-2 and TRBJ2-5; D ambiguous. Germline assignment: CDR1 LGHNA and CDR2 YNFKEQ. The V and J ends lost 1 base and 5 bases respectively, with 11 bases between them. This CDR3 has 14 residues. The CDR3 protein is CASSQGGLGETQYF. The CDR3, as DNA: TGTGCCAGCAGCCAAGGAGGCCTCGGGGAGACCCAGTACTTC.

By sample fraction, this clone is large. The V call is TRBV11-2, the J call TRBJ2-7, with TRBD2 matching 11 bases. This CDR3 is built from 14 residues. Germline CDR1 SGHAT, CDR2 FQNNGV. With 6 bases clipped from V and 4 bases from J, the junction kept 5 bases outside the gene matches. Here the CDR3 reads CASRGLAAPYEQYF. The CDR3 nucleotides read TGTGCCAGCAGGGGACTAGCGGCTCCTTACGAGCAGTACTTC. The whole variable domain, remainder taken from reference TRBV11-2 and TRBJ2-7, is EAGVAQSPRYKIIEKRQSVAFWCNPISGHATLYWYQQILGQGPKLLIQFQNNGVVDDSQLPKDRFSAERLKGVDSTLKIQPAKLEDSAVYLCASRGLAAPYEQYFGPGTRLTVT.

This chain connects TRBV19 to TRBJ2-7, with 7 bases fitting TRBD1. V lost 3 bases and J lost 3; bases outside the gene matches: 5. CDR3 length: 14 amino acids. Germline values: CDR1 LNHDA, CDR2 SQIVND (reference sequence). This CDR3 reads CASSMGQTNYEQYF. The CDR3 bases are TGTGCCAGTAGTATGGGACAGACCAACTACGAGCAGTACTTC.

The V call is TRBV4-2, the J call TRBJ1-1; 10 bases line up with TRBD1. Trimming cost V 7 bases and J 0 bases; bases outside gene matches: 5. CDR3 length: 15 residues. Per germline, CDR1 LGHNA and CDR2 YNFKEQ. The CDR3 region is CASTRDRGLNTEAFF. DNA of the CDR3: TGTGCCAGCACCCGGGACAGGGGCCTGAACACTGAAGCTTTCTTT.

The J gene is TRBJ2-5, the V gene TRBV28; 7 nucleotides match TRBD2. V was clipped by 2 bases and J by 6 bases; unmatched bases: 6. This CDR3 is 14 amino acids long. Germline CDR1 is MDHEN and CDR2 is SYDVKM. The CDR3 bases are TGTGCCAGCAGTTTAGCGGGAGAAAGGAAGACCCAGTACTTC. Its translation: CASSLAGERKTQYF.

The gene calls are TRBV7-2 and TRBJ2-1; 11 bases align to TRBD2. Per germline, CDR1 SGHTA and CDR2 FQGNSA. V lost 0 bases to trimming and J lost 8 bases; unmatched junction nucleotides: 6. The CDR3 has 16 residues. The DNA of the CDR3 is TGTGCCAGCAGCTTAGCGTCACTAGCGGGAGTACATGAGCAGTTCTTC. It yields the protein CASSLASLAGVHEQFF. Full variable domain (rest looked up from reference TRBV7-2 and TRBJ2-1): GAGVSQSPSNKVTEKGKDVELRCDPISGHTALYWYRQSLGQGLEFLIYFQGNSAPDKSGLPSDRFSAERTGGSVSTLTIQRTQQEDSAVYLCASSLASLAGVHEQFFGPGTRLTVL.

The chain links TRBV28 to TRBJ2-7; no firm D call. V was pared by 5 bases and J by 7 bases, with 12 bases between. The CDR3 runs to 12 residues. CDR1 MDHEN and CDR2 SYDVKM come from the germline V gene. The CDR3 here is CASSPGLWEQYF. In DNA, the CDR3 is TGTGCCAGCAGTCCGGGTCTGTGGGAGCAGTACTTC.

The chain couples TRBV7-2 to TRBJ2-1; D is ambiguous. The germline CDR1 and CDR2 sequences are SGHTA and FQGNSA. This CDR3 has 15 amino acids. The V end was cut by 0 bases, the J end by 4 bases, with 10 bases between. CDR3 loop: CASSLAPDFYNEQFF. Written as DNA, the CDR3 is TGTGCCAGCAGCTTAGCCCCTGACTTTTACAATGAGCAGTTCTTC.

This chain joins TRBV7-2 and TRBJ2-3; TRBD2 matches at 9 bases. The CDR3 runs to 15 residues. J lost 7 bases, V lost 1 base, and 6 bases had no gene match. Germline values: CDR1 SGHTA, CDR2 FQGNSA. The CDR3 nucleotides are TGTGCCAGCAGCTTAGAAGCGGGAGGCCTGAATACGCAGTATTTT. As protein: CASSLEAGGLNTQYF.

In DNA form, the CDR3 reads TGTGCCAGCAGCCTGGAATCCGGGGTCCTAAATGAGCAGTTCTTC. Protein sequence: CASSLESGVLNEQFF. The gene calls are TRBV6-1 and TRBJ2-1; tentative D call: TRBD2 (5 bases). V gave up 6 bases and J gave up 7 bases, with 19 bases separating them. Germline CDR1 MNHNS, CDR2 SASEGT. The CDR3 has 15 residues.

CDR3 bases: TGTGCCAGCAGCCCTGGGACTAGCGGGAGGGAATACAATGAGCAGTTCTTC. Protein product: CASSPGTSGREYNEQFF. The gene calls are TRBV9 and TRBJ2-1, with 16 bases aligning to TRBD2. CDR3 length equals 17 residues. The J segment lost 4 bases and the V segment lost 4 bases, leaving 5 bases of the junction unmatched. Germline-derived CDR1 and CDR2 are SGDLS and YYNGEE.

The J gene is TRBJ2-7, the V gene TRBV11-2; 8 bases are shared with TRBD2. The V gene's germline CDR1 is SGHAT and CDR2 FQNNGV. The J segment lost 4 bases and the V segment lost 5 bases, leaving 7 bases of the junction unmatched. The length of the CDR3 is 14 residues. The CDR3 region has the DNA TGTGCCAGCAGCCTTAGCGGGATAACGTACGAGCAGTACTTC. Translated: CASSLSGITYEQYF.

The rearrangement joins TRBV27 to TRBJ2-7; TRBD2 might be the D (6 bases). Trimming stripped 5 bases from V and 3 bases from J, with 20 bases between. The germline CDR1 and CDR2 sequences are MNHEY and SMNVEV (reference sequence). The CDR3 runs 16 residues. CDR3 DNA: TGTGCCAGCAGTGCGAGTGGGACTGTACTACACTACGAGCAGTACTTC. It is translated as CASSASGTVLHYEQYF.

The chain carries TRBV7-8 and TRBJ2-3; TRBD2 agrees at 14 bases. In germline, CDR1 is SGHVS, CDR2 FQNEAQ. This CDR3 contains 14 residues. CDR3 in DNA: TGTGCTACGGGACTAGCGGGGGTACCAGATACGCAGTATTTT. This gives the protein CATGLAGVPDTQYF.

This rearrangement joins TRBV9 to TRBJ1-1; 8 nucleotides line up with TRBD1. Germline lookup yields CDR1 SGDLS and CDR2 YYNGEE. V was pared by 1 base and J by 3 bases, with 8 bases of the junction left unmatched. The CDR3 has 16 residues. The CDR3 bases are TGTGCCAGCAGCGTAAAAGGACAGGGTATCGACACTGAAGCTTTCTTT. Its translation is CASSVKGQGIDTEAFF.

This chain connects TRBV28 to TRBJ2-6; 9 bases agree with TRBD1. The CDR3 is made up of 17 amino acids. From germline, CDR1 is MDHEN and CDR2 SYDVKM. V dropped 4 bases and J dropped 2; count of bases not matched to a gene: 6. The CDR3 DNA reads as TGTGCCAGCAGTTACCAACAGGGGGCGACTGGGGCCAACGTCCTGACTTTC. It specifies CASSYQQGATGANVLTF.

The V gene is TRBV2, the J gene TRBJ2-1, with 12 nucleotides matching TRBD2. J gave up 0 bases and V 7 bases, and 13 bases lay outside the gene matches. Germline V gene sequence: CDR1 SNHLY, CDR2 FYNNEI. The CDR3 covers 19 residues. In nucleotides, the CDR3 is TGTGCCAGCACGCCCTCCGGACTAGCGGGATTAAGCTCCTACAATGAGCAGTTCTTC. Amino acid sequence: CASTPSGLAGLSSYNEQFF.

The chain couples TRBV7-3 to TRBJ2-3; maybe TRBD2 (6 bases). The V end was cut by 2 bases, the J end by 0 bases, with 9 bases between. Germline V gives CDR1 SGHTA, CDR2 FQGTGA. The CDR3 consists of 15 residues. The CDR3 region is CASSLDGTSTDTQYF. For the CDR3, the DNA is TGTGCCAGCAGCTTAGACGGGACTAGCACAGATACGCAGTATTTT. Based on the CDR3 plus reference TRBV7-3 and TRBJ2-3, the full variable domain is GAGVSQTPSNKVTEKGKYVELRCDPISGHTALYWYRQSLGQGPEFLIYFQGTGAADDSGLPNDRFFAVRPEGSVSTLKIQRTERGDSAVYLCASSLDGTSTDTQYFGPGTRLTVL.